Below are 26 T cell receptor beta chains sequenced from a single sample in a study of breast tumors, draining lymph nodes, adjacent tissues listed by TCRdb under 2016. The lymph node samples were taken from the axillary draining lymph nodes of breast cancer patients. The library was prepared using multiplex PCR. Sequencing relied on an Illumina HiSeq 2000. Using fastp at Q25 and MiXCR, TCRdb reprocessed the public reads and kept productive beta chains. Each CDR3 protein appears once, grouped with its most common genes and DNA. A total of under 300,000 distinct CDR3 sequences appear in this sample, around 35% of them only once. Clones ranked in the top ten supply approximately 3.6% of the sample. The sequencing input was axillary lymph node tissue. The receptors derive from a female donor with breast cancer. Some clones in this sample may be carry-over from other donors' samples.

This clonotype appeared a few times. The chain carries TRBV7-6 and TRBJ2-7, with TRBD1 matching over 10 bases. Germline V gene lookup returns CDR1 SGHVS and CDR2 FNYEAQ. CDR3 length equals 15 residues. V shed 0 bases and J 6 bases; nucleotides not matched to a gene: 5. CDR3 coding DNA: TGTGCCAGCAGCTTAGCCTCGGACAGGGGGATCGAGCAGTACTTC. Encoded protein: CASSLASDRGIEQYF. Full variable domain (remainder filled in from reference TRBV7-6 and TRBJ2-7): GAGVSQSPRYKVTKRGQDVALRCDPISGHVSLYWYRQALGQGPEFLTYFNYEAQQDKSGLPNDRFSAERPEGSISTLTIQRTEQRDSAMYRCASSLASDRGIEQYFGPGTRLTVT.

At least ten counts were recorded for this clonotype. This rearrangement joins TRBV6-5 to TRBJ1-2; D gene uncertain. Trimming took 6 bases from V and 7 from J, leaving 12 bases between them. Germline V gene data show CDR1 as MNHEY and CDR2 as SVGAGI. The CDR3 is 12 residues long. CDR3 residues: CASRSSKVGYTF. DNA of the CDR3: TGTGCCAGCAGATCGAGTAAGGTTGGCTACACCTTC.

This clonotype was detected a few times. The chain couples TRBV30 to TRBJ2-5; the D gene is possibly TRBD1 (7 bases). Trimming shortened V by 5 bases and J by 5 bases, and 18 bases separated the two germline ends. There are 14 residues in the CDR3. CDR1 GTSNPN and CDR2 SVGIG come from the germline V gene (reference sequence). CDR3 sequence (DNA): TGTGCCTGGGGGATCAGGGGGGTTTTGGAGACCCAGTACTTC. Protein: CAWGIRGVLETQYF.

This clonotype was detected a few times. The DNA for the CDR3 is TGTGCCAGCAGCCGAGGCGGGGTGGACACTGAAGCTTTCTTT. Its translation is CASSRGGVDTEAFF. The chain couples TRBV7-9 to TRBJ1-1; D gene ambiguous. This CDR3 has 14 residues. The germline CDR1 and CDR2 sequences are SEHNR and FQNEAQ (reference sequence). V lost 5 bases to trimming and J lost 3 bases, with 13 bases between them.

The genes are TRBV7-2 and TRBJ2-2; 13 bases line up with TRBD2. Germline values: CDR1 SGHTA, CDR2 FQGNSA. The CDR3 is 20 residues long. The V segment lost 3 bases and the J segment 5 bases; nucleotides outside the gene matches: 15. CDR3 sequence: CASSFILAGGPHRLTGELFF. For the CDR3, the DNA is TGTGCCAGCAGCTTTATACTAGCGGGAGGGCCCCATCGTTTAACCGGGGAGCTGTTTTTT.

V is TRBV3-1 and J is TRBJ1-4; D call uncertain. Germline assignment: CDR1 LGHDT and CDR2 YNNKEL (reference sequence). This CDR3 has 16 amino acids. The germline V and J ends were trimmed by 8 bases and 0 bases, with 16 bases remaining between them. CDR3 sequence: CASSPQRAATNEKLFF. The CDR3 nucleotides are TGTGCCAGCTCACCCCAAAGAGCCGCAACTAATGAAAAACTGTTTTTT. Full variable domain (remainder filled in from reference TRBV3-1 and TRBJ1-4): DTAVSQTPKYLVTQMGNDKSIKCEQNLGHDTMYWYKQDSKKFLKIMFSYNNKELIINETVPNRFSPKSPDKAHLNLHINSLELGDSAVYFCASSPQRAATNEKLFFGSGTQLSVL.

The CDR3 sequence: CASTFGTPAINEQFF. CDR3 DNA: TGTGCCAGCACCTTCGGGACTCCAGCTATCAATGAGCAGTTCTTC. The chain combines TRBV2 with TRBJ2-1; D is possibly TRBD2 (6 bases). V lost 7 bases, J lost 6 bases, and 19 bases lay in between. Germline V gene data show CDR1 as SNHLY and CDR2 as FYNNEI. CDR3 length: 15 amino acids.

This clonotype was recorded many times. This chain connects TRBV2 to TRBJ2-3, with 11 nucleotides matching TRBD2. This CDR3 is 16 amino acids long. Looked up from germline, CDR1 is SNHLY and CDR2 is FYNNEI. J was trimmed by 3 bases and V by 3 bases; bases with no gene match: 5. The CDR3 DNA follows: TGTGCCAGCAGTGATTTAGCGGGGGGGGTAACAGATACGCAGTATTTT. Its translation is CASSDLAGGVTDTQYF.

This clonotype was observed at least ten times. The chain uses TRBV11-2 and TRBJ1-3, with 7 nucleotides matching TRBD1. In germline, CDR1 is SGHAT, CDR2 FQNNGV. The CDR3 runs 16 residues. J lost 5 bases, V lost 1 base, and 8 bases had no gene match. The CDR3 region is CASSLVPTGSRNTIYF. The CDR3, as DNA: TGTGCCAGCAGCTTAGTCCCGACAGGGAGTAGAAACACCATATATTTT.

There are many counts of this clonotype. CDR3 region: CASSQEGTGDQPQHF. Here the CDR3 DNA reads TGCGCCAGCAGCCAAGAAGGGACAGGGGACCAGCCCCAGCATTTT. The chain recombines TRBV4-3 with TRBJ1-5, with 10 bases fitting TRBD1. Germline lookup yields CDR1 LGHNA and CDR2 YSLEER. There are 15 residues in the CDR3. V was pared by 0 bases and J by 7 bases, with 3 bases of the junction left unmatched.

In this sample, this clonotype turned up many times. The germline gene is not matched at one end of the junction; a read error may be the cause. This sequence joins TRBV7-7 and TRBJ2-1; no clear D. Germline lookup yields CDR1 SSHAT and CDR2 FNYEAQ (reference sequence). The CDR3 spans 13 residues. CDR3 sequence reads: CASSLNSLNEQFF. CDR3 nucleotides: TGTGCTAGCAGCTTAAACAGTTTGAATGAGCAGTTCTTC.

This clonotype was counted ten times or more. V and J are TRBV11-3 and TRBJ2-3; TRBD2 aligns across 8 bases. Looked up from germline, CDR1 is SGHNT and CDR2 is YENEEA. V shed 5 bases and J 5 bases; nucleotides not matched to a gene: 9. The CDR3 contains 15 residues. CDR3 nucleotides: TGTGCCAGCAGCCCGGGGGGGGCGCAAGGAGATACGCAGTATTTT. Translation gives CASSPGGAQGDTQYF.

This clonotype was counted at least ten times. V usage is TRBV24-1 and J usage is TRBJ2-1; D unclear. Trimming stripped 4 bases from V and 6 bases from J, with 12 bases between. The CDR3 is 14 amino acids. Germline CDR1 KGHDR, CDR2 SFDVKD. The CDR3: CATSDFSLANEQFF. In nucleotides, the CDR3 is TGTGCCACCAGTGACTTTAGTCTCGCCAATGAGCAGTTCTTC.

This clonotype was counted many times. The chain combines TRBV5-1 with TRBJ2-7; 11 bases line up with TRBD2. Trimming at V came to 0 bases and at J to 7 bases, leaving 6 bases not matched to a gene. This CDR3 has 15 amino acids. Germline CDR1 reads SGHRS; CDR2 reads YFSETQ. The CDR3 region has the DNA TGCGCCAGCAGCTTGGAGACTAGCGGGGTCGGGGAGCAGTACTTC. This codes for CASSLETSGVGEQYF.

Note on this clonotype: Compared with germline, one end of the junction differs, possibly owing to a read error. This chain's CDR3 is CASSPTGQQAF. The CDR3 bases are TGTGCCAGCAGCCCAACGGGACAGCAGGCCTTC. The chain is built from TRBV7-2 and TRBJ1-2; 7 positions match TRBD1. The CDR3 has 11 amino acids. In germline, CDR1 is SGHTA, CDR2 FQGNSA. Using reference TRBV7-2 and TRBJ1-2 for the parts outside the CDR3, the full variable domain is GAGVSQSPSNKVTEKGKDVELRCDPISGHTALYWYRQSLGQGLEFLIYFQGNSAPDKSGLPSDRFSAERTGGSVSTLTIQRTQQEDSAVYLCASSPTGQQAFGSGTRLTVV.

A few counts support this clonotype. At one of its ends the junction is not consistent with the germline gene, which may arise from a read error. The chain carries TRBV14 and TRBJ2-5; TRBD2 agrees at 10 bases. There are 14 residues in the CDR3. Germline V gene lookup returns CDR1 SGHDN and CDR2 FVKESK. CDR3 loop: CASSHGLAEETQSF. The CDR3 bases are TGTGCCAGCAGCCACGGACTAGCGGAAGAGACCCAGTCCTTC.

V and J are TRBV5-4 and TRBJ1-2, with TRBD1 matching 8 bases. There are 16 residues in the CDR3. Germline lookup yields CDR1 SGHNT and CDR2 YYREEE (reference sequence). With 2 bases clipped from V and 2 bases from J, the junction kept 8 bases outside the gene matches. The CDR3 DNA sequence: TGTGCCAGCAGCTTTGGGGTGGGACAGGCAAACTATGGCTACACCTTC. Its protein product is CASSFGVGQANYGYTF.

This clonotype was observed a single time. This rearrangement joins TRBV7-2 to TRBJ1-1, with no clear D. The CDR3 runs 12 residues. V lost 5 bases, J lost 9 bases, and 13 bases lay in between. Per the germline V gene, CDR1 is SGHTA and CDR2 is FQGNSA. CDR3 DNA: TGTGCCAGCAGCCAGACTAGTTCTCAAGCTTTCTTT. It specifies CASSQTSSQAFF.

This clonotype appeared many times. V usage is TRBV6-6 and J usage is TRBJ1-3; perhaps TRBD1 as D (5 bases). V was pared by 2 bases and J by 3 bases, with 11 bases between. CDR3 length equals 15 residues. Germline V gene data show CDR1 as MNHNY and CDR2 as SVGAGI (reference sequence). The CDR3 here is CASSYGTVGGNTIYF. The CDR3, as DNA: TGTGCCAGCAGTTACGGGACCGTAGGTGGAAACACCATATATTTT.

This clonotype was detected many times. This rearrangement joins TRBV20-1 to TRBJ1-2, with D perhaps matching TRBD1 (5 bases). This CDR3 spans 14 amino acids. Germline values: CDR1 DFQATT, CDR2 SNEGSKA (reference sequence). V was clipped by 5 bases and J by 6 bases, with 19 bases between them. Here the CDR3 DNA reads TGCAGTGCTGGGGACCCCGGAAAGTACAATGGCTACACCTTC. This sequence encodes CSAGDPGKYNGYTF.

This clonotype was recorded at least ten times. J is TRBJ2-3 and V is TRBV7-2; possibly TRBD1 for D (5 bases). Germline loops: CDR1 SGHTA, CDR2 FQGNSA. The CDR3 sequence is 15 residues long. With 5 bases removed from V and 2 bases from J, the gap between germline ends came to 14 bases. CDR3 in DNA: TGTGCCAGCAGCCCAAGACAGACGCTCACAGATACGCAGTATTTT. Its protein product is CASSPRQTLTDTQYF.

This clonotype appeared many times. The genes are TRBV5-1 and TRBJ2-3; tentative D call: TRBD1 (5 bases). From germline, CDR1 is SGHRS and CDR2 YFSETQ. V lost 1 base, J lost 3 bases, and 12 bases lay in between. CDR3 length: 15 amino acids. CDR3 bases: TGCGCCAGCAGCTTGTTGGCAGGGTGGACAGATACGCAGTATTTT. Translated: CASSLLAGWTDTQYF. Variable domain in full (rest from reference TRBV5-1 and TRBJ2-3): KAGVTQTPRYLIKTRGQQVTLSCSPISGHRSVSWYQQTPGQGLQFLFEYFSETQRNKGNFPGRFSGRQFSNSRSEMNVSTLELGDSALYLCASSLLAGWTDTQYFGPGTRLTVL.

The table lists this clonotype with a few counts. The CDR3, as DNA: TGTGCCAGCAGCTTACGACAGGGGAATAATTCACCCCTCCACTTT. Translating it yields CASSLRQGNNSPLHF. The J gene is TRBJ1-6, the V gene TRBV7-2, with 8 bases matching TRBD1. CDR1 and CDR2 from the germline V gene are SGHTA and FQGNSA. CDR3 size: 15 residues. With 2 bases clipped from V and 5 bases from J, the junction kept 2 bases outside the gene matches.

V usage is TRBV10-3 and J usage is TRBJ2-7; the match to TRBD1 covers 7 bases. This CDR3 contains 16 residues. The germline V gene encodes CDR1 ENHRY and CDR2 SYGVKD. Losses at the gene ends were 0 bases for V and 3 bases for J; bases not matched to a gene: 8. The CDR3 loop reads CAISESAGTVNYEQYF. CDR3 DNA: TGTGCCATCAGTGAGTCAGCCGGGACAGTTAACTACGAGCAGTACTTC.

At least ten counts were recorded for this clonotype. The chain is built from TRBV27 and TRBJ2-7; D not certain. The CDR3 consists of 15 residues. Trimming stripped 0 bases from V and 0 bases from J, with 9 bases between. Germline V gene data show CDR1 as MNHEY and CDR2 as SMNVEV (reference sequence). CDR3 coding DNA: TGTGCCAGCAGTTTATCGGACCTGAGCTCCTACGAGCAGTACTTC. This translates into CASSLSDLSSYEQYF.

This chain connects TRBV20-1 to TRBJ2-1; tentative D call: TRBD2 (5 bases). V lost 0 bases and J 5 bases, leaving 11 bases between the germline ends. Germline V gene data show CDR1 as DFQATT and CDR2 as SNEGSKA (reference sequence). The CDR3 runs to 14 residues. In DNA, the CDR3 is TGCAGTGCTAGAGAGACCGGGGTAAACAATGAGCAGTTCTTC. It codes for CSARETGVNNEQFF.